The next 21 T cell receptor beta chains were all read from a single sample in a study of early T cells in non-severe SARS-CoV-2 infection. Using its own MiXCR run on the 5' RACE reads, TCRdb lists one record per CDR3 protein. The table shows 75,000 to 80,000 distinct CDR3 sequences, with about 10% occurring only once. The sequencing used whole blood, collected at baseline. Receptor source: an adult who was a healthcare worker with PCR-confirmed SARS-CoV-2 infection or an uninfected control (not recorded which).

CDR3 bases: TGTGCCAGCAGCTTAACGGGTGGCAGGGGACCGAAAGAGACCCAGTACTTC. Translation gives CASSLTGGRGPKETQYF. V and J are TRBV7-3 and TRBJ2-5; weak D call: TRBD1 (6 bases). The length of the CDR3 is 17 residues. Germline CDR1 and CDR2: SGHTA and FQGTGA. V was pared by 0 bases and J by 3 bases, with 17 bases between. Using reference TRBV7-3 and TRBJ2-5 for the parts outside the CDR3, the full variable domain is GAGVSQTPSNKVTEKGKYVELRCDPISGHTALYWYRQSLGQGPEFLIYFQGTGAADDSGLPNDRFFAVRPEGSVSTLKIQRTERGDSAVYLCASSLTGGRGPKETQYFGPGTRLLVL.

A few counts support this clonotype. CDR3: CASSLRARGDSGYTF. CDR3 DNA sequence: TGCGCCAGCAGCCTCCGGGCGCGGGGGGATTCTGGCTACACCTTC. The gene calls are TRBV4-1 and TRBJ1-2, with a possible D match to TRBD1 (5 bases). The length of the CDR3 is 15 residues. V was cut by 4 bases and J by 7 bases, with 19 bases left in between. Per the germline V gene, CDR1 is MGHRA and CDR2 is YSYEKL.

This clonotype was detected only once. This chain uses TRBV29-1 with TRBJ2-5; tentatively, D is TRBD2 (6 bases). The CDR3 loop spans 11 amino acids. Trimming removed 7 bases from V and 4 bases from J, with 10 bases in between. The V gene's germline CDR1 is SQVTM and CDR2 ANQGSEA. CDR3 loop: CSGGGAETQYF. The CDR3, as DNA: TGCAGCGGGGGCGGGGCAGAGACCCAGTACTTC. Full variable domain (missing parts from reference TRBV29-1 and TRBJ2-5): SAVISQKPSRDICQRGTSLTIQCQVDSQVTMMFWYRQQPGQSLTLIATANQGSEATYESGFVIDKFPISRPNLTFSTLTVSNMSPEDSSIYLCSGGGAETQYFGPGTRLLVL.

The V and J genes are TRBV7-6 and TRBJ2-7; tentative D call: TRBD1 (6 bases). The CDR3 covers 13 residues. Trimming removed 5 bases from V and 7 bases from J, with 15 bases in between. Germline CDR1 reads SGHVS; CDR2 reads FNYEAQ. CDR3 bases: TGTGCCAGCAGCCTCCTCAACAGGGTGGAGCAGTACTTC. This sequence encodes CASSLLNRVEQYF.

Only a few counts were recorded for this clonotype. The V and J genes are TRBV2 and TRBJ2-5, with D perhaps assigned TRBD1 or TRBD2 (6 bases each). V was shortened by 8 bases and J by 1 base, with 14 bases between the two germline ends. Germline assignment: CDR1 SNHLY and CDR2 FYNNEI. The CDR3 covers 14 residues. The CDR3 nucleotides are TGTGCCAGCTACCCGTGGGGGGCCCAAGAGACCCAGTACTTC. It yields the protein CASYPWGAQETQYF.

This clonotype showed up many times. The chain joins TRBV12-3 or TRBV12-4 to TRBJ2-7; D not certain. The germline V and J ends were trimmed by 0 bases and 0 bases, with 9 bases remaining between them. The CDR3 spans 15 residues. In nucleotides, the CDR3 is TGTGCCAGCAGTTTAGCCCCCGCGAGCTCCTACGAGCAGTACTTC. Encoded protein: CASSLAPASSYEQYF.

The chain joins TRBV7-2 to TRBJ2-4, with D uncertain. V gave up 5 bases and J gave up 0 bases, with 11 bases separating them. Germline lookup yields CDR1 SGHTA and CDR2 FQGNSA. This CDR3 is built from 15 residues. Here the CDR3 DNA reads TGTGCCAGCAGCCCAGGACGTTTAGCCAAAAACATTCAGTACTTC. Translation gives CASSPGRLAKNIQYF.

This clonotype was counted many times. CDR3 sequence (DNA): TGCAGTGCTAGGGAGAGAGCGGACAATCAGCCCCAGCATTTT. It encodes CSARERADNQPQHF. This chain joins TRBV20-1 and TRBJ1-5; D unresolved. Trimming pared 3 bases from V and 3 bases from J, leaving 12 bases between. CDR1 and CDR2 from the germline V gene are DFQATT and SNEGSKA (reference sequence). This CDR3 is 14 amino acids long.

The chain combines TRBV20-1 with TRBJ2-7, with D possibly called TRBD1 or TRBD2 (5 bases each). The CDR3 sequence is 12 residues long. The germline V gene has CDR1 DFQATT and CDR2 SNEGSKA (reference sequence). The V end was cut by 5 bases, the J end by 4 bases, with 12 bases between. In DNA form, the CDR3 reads TGCAGTGCTCCAACGGGGCCGTACGAGCAGTACTTC. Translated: CSAPTGPYEQYF.

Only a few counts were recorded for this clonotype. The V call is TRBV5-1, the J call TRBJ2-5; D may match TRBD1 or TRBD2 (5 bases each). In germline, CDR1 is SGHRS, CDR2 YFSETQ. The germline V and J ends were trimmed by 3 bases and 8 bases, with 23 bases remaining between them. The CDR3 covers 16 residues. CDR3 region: CASSWGPSTFRTTQYF. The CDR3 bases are TGCGCCAGCAGCTGGGGACCCTCTACATTCCGGACAACCCAGTACTTC. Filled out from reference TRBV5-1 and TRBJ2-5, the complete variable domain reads KAGVTQTPRYLIKTRGQQVTLSCSPISGHRSVSWYQQTPGQGLQFLFEYFSETQRNKGNFPGRFSGRQFSNSRSEMNVSTLELGDSALYLCASSWGPSTFRTTQYFGPGTRLLVL.

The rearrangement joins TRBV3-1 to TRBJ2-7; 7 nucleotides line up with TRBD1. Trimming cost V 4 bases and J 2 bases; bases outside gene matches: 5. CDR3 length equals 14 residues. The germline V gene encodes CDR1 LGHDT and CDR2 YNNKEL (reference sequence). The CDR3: CASSLRTGPYEQYF. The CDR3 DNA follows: TGTGCCAGCAGCCTCCGGACAGGTCCCTACGAGCAGTACTTC.

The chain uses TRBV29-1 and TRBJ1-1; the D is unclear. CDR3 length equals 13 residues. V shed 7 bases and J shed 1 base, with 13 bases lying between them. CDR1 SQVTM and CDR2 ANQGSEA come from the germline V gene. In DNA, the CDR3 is TGCAGCGCCCAGAGAGTGCAGAACACTGAAGCTTTCTTT. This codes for CSAQRVQNTEAFF.

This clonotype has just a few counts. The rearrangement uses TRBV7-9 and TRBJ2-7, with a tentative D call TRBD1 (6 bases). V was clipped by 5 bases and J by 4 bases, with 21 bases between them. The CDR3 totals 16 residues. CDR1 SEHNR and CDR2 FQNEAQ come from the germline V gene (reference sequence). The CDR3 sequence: CASSPDRGLRSYEQYF. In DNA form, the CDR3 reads TGTGCCAGCAGCCCAGATAGGGGGTTGAGATCGTACGAGCAGTACTTC.

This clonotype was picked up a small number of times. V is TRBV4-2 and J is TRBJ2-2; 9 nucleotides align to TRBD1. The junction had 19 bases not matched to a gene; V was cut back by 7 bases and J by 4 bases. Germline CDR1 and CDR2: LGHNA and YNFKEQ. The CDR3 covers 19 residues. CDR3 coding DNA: TGTGCCAGCACCCGCAATACCGGTCCGGGACAGGGAAGCACCGGGGAGCTGTTTTTT. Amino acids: CASTRNTGPGQGSTGELFF.

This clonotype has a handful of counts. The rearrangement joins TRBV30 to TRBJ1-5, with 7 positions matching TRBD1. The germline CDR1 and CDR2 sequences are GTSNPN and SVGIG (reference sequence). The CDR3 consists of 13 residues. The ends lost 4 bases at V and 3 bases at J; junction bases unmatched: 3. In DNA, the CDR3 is TGTGCCTGGACTACAGGGGACAATCAGCCCCAGCATTTT. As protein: CAWTTGDNQPQHF.

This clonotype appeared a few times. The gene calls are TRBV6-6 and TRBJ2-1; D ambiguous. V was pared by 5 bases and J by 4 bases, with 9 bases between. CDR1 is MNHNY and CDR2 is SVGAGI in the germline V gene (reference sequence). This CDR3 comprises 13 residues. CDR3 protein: CASSLDTYNEQFF. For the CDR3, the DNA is TGTGCCAGCAGTCTTGACACATACAATGAGCAGTTCTTC.

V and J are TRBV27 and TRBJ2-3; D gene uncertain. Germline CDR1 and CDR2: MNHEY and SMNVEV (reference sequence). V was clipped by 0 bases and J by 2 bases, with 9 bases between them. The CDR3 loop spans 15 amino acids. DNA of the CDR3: TGTGCCAGCAGTTTATCTCGAGCCTCCACAGATACGCAGTATTTT. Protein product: CASSLSRASTDTQYF.

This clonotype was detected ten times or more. The CDR3: CASSPRQGTYNEQFF. The CDR3 DNA sequence: TGTGCCAGCAGCCCCAGACAGGGGACCTACAATGAGCAGTTCTTC. This chain connects TRBV7-2 to TRBJ2-1; TRBD1 agrees at 8 bases. CDR3 size: 15 residues. Germline CDR1 SGHTA, CDR2 FQGNSA. Trimming took 5 bases from V and 2 from J; bases not matched to a gene: 5.

The CDR3, as DNA: TGTGCCAGCAGCTTAGGATGGACGAAAGCTTTCTTT. Protein product: CASSLGWTKAFF. The chain is built from TRBV11-1 and TRBJ1-1; D is undetermined. CDR3 length: 12 residues. The germline V gene encodes CDR1 SGHAT and CDR2 FQDESV (reference sequence). Deletions cut 1 base from V and 9 bases from J, with 9 bases between.

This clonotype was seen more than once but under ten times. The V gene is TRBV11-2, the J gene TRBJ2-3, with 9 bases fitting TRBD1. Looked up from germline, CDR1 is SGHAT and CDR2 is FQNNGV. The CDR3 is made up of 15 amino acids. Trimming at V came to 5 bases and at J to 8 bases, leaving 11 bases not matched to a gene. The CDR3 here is CASSDGTGTQGTQYF. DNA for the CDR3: TGTGCCAGCAGCGACGGGACAGGGACCCAGGGTACGCAGTATTTT.

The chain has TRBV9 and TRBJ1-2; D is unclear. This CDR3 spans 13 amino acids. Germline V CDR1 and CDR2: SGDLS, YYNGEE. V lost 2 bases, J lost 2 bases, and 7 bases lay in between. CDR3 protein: CASSVAENYGYTF. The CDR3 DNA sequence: TGTGCCAGCAGCGTGGCAGAAAACTATGGCTACACCTTC.